The 27 T cell receptor beta chains presented below share a single source sample, sequenced in a study of T cells in Graves' hyperthyroidism and ophthalmopathy. Regions amplified from RNA transcripts were the TCR beta CDR3 regions. The TCR CDR3 first-round RT-PCR relied on the HTBI primer set. From the multiplex PCR reads, TCRdb called clonotypes with MiXCR, one entry per CDR3 protein. The sample yields around 210,000 distinct CDR3 sequences, around a sixth seen once. Sequenced: blood. Receptor source: a woman aged 45-59 years with Graves' hyperthyroidism.

This clonotype has at least ten counts. V usage is TRBV20-1 and J usage is TRBJ1-1; D may be TRBD1 (6 bases). The germline V and J ends were trimmed by 3 bases and 1 base, with 9 bases remaining between them. Per germline, CDR1 DFQATT and CDR2 SNEGSKA (reference sequence). CDR3 length equals 13 residues. The DNA for the CDR3 is TGCAGTGCTAGGGCACAGGGGAACACTGAAGCTTTCTTT. It yields the protein CSARAQGNTEAFF.

The chain joins TRBV10-3 to TRBJ2-7, with D tentatively TRBD1 (5 bases). The germline V gene encodes CDR1 ENHRY and CDR2 SYGVKD. V was clipped by 6 bases and J by 2 bases, with 8 bases between them. This CDR3 contains 12 residues. CDR3 nucleotides: TGTGCCATCAGGGACAATACCTACGAGCAGTACTTC. This gives the protein CAIRDNTYEQYF.

This clonotype was counted many times. The DNA of the CDR3 is TGTGCCACCAGTGATCCCGGCAGGGCTGGCTACACCTTC. It specifies CATSDPGRAGYTF. This sequence joins TRBV24-1 and TRBJ1-2; a possible D gene is TRBD1 (5 bases). The V gene's germline CDR1 is KGHDR and CDR2 SFDVKD. The CDR3 length is 13 residues. V was pared by 3 bases and J by 7 bases, with 11 bases between.

This clonotype was recorded many times. The rearrangement uses TRBV12-3 or TRBV12-4 and TRBJ2-7, with 10 bases fitting TRBD2. Germline trimming cut 7 bases from V and 6 bases from J; bases unmatched to any gene: 6. The CDR3 is made up of 13 amino acids. The CDR3 sequence is CASTLAGVGEQYF. The CDR3 bases are TGTGCCAGCACCCTAGCGGGAGTTGGCGAGCAGTACTTC.

This clonotype showed up many times. V and J are TRBV2 and TRBJ1-4; a possible D gene is TRBD1 (5 bases). The V end lost 5 bases, the J end lost 5 bases, and 15 bases lay between the germline ends. Per germline, CDR1 SNHLY and CDR2 FYNNEI. This CDR3 has 15 residues. The DNA of the CDR3 is TGTGCCAGCAGTCTACCGGGACCGCGGAATGAAAAACTGTTTTTT. Protein sequence: CASSLPGPRNEKLFF.

This clonotype was observed many times. The rearrangement joins TRBV7-3 to TRBJ2-3; possibly TRBD2 for D (5 bases). CDR1 and CDR2 from the germline V gene are SGHTA and FQGTGA. The CDR3 is 14 residues long. Trimming left V 2 bases short and J 1 base short, with 7 bases between. The chain's CDR3 is CASSLYGGTDTQYF. CDR3 DNA sequence: TGTGCCAGCAGCTTATACGGGGGCACAGATACGCAGTATTTT. Looking up the rest from reference TRBV7-3 and TRBJ2-3 gives the full variable domain: GAGVSQTPSNKVTEKGKYVELRCDPISGHTALYWYRQSLGQGPEFLIYFQGTGAADDSGLPNDRFFAVRPEGSVSTLKIQRTERGDSAVYLCASSLYGGTDTQYFGPGTRLTVL.

Only one count was recorded for this clonotype. Just one base apart from a much larger clone, this may be a read error. V is TRBV19 and J is TRBJ2-7, with D possibly TRBD1 on 6 matching bases. V was shortened by 4 bases and J by 7 bases, with 23 bases between the two germline ends. The CDR3 runs 16 residues. Germline CDR1 and CDR2: LNHDA and SQIVND (reference sequence). The CDR3 coding sequence is TGTGCCAGTAGTAGATCCGGGACACGAACGAATGGGGAGCAGTACTTC. It codes for CASSRSGTRTNGEQYF.

J is TRBJ2-3 and V is TRBV9; 7 nucleotides line up with TRBD2. The V gene end was trimmed by 0 bases and the J gene end by 3 bases; junction bases not matched to a gene: 7. The germline V gene has CDR1 SGDLS and CDR2 YYNGEE. The CDR3 covers 16 residues. The DNA of the CDR3 is TGTGCCAGCAGCGTAGGTGGCGGGAGTGGTACAGATACGCAGTATTTT. It specifies CASSVGGGSGTDTQYF.

The sample holds a few counts of this clonotype. This rearrangement joins TRBV18 to TRBJ1-2; TRBD1 matches 7 bases. This CDR3 has 15 residues. The J segment lost 4 bases and the V segment lost 6 bases, leaving 11 bases of the junction unmatched. CDR1 is KGHSH and CDR2 is LQKENI in the germline V gene. CDR3 sequence (DNA): TGTGCCAGCTCTTTTTCAGACAGGGCAAGCTATGGCTACACCTTC. Translation: CASSFSDRASYGYTF. Together with reference TRBV18 and TRBJ1-2, the CDR3 gives the full variable domain: NAGVMQNPRHLVRRRGQEARLRCSPMKGHSHVYWYRQLPEEGLKFMVYLQKENIIDESGMPKERFSAEFPKEGPSILRIQQVVRGDSAAYFCASSFSDRASYGYTFGSGTRLTVV.

This chain links TRBV20-1 with TRBJ2-1; 9 bases are a match to TRBD2. This CDR3 region has 14 residues. CDR1 and CDR2 from the germline V gene are DFQATT and SNEGSKA (reference sequence). V lost 6 bases, J lost 6 bases, and 9 bases stayed unmatched. The CDR3 loop reads CSAPTSGYINEQFF. The DNA of the CDR3 is TGCAGTGCCCCCACTAGCGGGTACATCAATGAGCAGTTCTTC.

This clonotype was seen a handful of times. This sequence joins TRBV10-3 and TRBJ2-7; 15 bases agree with TRBD2. The CDR3 extends over 15 amino acids. Germline loops: CDR1 ENHRY, CDR2 SYGVKD. J gave up 1 base and V 6 bases, and 1 base lay outside the gene matches. CDR3 DNA: TGTGCCATCAGGGGACTAGCGGGAGGTTCCTACGAGCAGTACTTC. This sequence encodes CAIRGLAGGSYEQYF.

This clonotype showed up many times. This chain links TRBV14 with TRBJ2-1, with D tentatively TRBD1 (5 bases). Trimming cost V 3 bases and J 4 bases, with 16 bases left between them. Germline loops: CDR1 SGHDN, CDR2 FVKESK. The CDR3 loop spans 16 amino acids. In DNA form, the CDR3 reads TGTGCCAGCAGCCAGAGATGGGGTAGGGGATACAATGAGCAGTTCTTC. It encodes CASSQRWGRGYNEQFF. The variable domain in full, completed from reference TRBV14 and TRBJ2-1, reads EAGVTQFPSHSVIEKGQTVTLRCDPISGHDNLYWYRRVMGKEIKFLLHFVKESKQDESGMPNNRFLAERTGGTYSTLKVQPAELEDSGVYFCASSQRWGRGYNEQFFGPGTRLTVL.

In this sample, this clonotype turned up many times. The V and J genes are TRBV6-1 and TRBJ1-1, with TRBD1 matching over 9 bases. CDR3 length: 13 amino acids. V was pared by 5 bases and J by 7 bases, with 5 bases of the junction left unmatched. Germline values: CDR1 MNHNS, CDR2 SASEGT. The CDR3 loop reads CASSYRGQGEAFF. In DNA form, the CDR3 reads TGTGCCAGCAGTTACAGGGGACAGGGTGAAGCTTTCTTT.

Only a few counts were recorded for this clonotype. The rearrangement uses TRBV10-3 and TRBJ1-1; TRBD1 aligns across 7 bases. From germline, CDR1 is ENHRY and CDR2 SYGVKD. V shed 3 bases and J 4 bases; nucleotides not matched to a gene: 5. CDR3 length: 14 residues. Here the CDR3 reads CAISERGRGTEAFF. The CDR3 bases are TGTGCCATCAGTGAAAGGGGGCGAGGCACTGAAGCTTTCTTT.

This clonotype has a count of ten or more. The rearrangement links TRBV20-1 to TRBJ2-7, with TRBD1 as a possible D gene (6 bases). The CDR3 sequence is 14 residues long. Looked up from germline, CDR1 is DFQATT and CDR2 is SNEGSKA (reference sequence). Trimming shortened V by 3 bases and J by 0 bases, and 12 bases separated the two germline ends. CDR3 residues: CSARVRTASYEQYF. The DNA of the CDR3 is TGCAGTGCTAGGGTTCGGACAGCCTCCTACGAGCAGTACTTC.

The sample holds many counts of this clonotype. This chain links TRBV2 with TRBJ2-5; D may correspond to TRBD1 or TRBD2 (5 bases each). The CDR3 has 13 amino acids. The V gene's germline CDR1 is SNHLY and CDR2 FYNNEI. V lost 5 bases to trimming and J lost 5 bases, with 12 bases between them. The CDR3 protein is CASSLERDETQYF. The CDR3 DNA reads as TGTGCCAGCAGTCTTGAGAGGGACGAGACCCAGTACTTC.

CDR3 amino acids: CSVGRGGQGSYGYTF. The CDR3 region has the DNA TGCAGCGTCGGGAGGGGGGGACAGGGAAGTTATGGCTACACCTTC. This chain connects TRBV29-1 to TRBJ1-2, with 9 bases matching TRBD1. J gave up 5 bases and V 6 bases, and 13 bases lay outside the gene matches. Germline CDR1 and CDR2: SQVTM and ANQGSEA. The CDR3 sequence is 15 residues long.

This clonotype has ten or more counts. The chain combines TRBV5-1 with TRBJ2-3; D ambiguous. The CDR3 runs to 15 residues. The V gene's germline CDR1 is SGHRS and CDR2 YFSETQ. The ends were cut back, 0 bases at V and 2 bases at J, with 10 bases in the middle. The CDR3 protein is CASSLGPPPTDTQYF. In nucleotides, the CDR3 is TGCGCCAGCAGCTTGGGCCCCCCCCCCACAGATACGCAGTATTTT.

This clonotype was observed many times. The chain couples TRBV28 to TRBJ1-1, with a tentative D call TRBD1 (6 bases). The V gene lost 2 bases and the J gene lost 4 bases, with 14 bases spanning the gap. The CDR3 consists of 15 residues. CDR1 is MDHEN, CDR2 SYDVKM, per germline. CDR3 sequence reads: CASSLGEGGITEAFF. The CDR3 DNA reads TGTGCCAGCAGTTTAGGTGAGGGGGGTATCACTGAAGCTTTCTTT.

This clonotype was seen many times. J is TRBJ2-7 and V is TRBV29-1; 10 bases map to TRBD2. There are 14 residues in the CDR3. V shed 4 bases, J shed 0 bases, and the junction held 3 bases outside the gene matches. Per the germline V gene, CDR1 is SQVTM and CDR2 is ANQGSEA. CDR3 in DNA: TGCAGCGTTGGGACTAGCGGTTTCTCCTACGAGCAGTACTTC. Its translation is CSVGTSGFSYEQYF.

CDR3 sequence reads: CASSLDSGVNNEQFF. Written as DNA, the CDR3 is TGTGCCAGCAGCTTGGATAGCGGGGTAAACAATGAGCAGTTCTTC. The V call is TRBV5-4, the J call TRBJ2-1; 8 positions match TRBD2. With 0 bases clipped from V and 5 bases from J, the junction kept 4 bases outside the gene matches. The CDR3 is 15 amino acids. Germline CDR1 reads SGHNT; CDR2 reads YYREEE (reference sequence).

In this sample, this clonotype turned up many times. V gene TRBV19 combines with J gene TRBJ2-3; D ambiguous. The CDR3 runs 13 residues. The V and J ends lost 4 bases and 2 bases respectively, with 7 bases between them. Germline CDR1 and CDR2: LNHDA and SQIVND (reference sequence). The CDR3: CASSNRPTDTQYF. CDR3 bases: TGTGCCAGTAGTAACAGACCCACAGATACGCAGTATTTT.

V gene TRBV11-2 combines with J gene TRBJ2-4; D may correspond to TRBD1 or TRBD2 (5 bases each). Germline CDR1 SGHAT, CDR2 FQNNGV. With 6 bases removed from V and 2 bases from J, the gap between germline ends came to 11 bases. This CDR3 comprises 14 residues. The CDR3 loop is CASRPPGPKNIQYF. The CDR3 bases are TGTGCCAGCAGACCGCCGGGGCCCAAAAACATTCAGTACTTC.

This chain joins TRBV6-2 or TRBV6-3 and TRBJ2-3; D is unresolved. Germline V CDR1 and CDR2: MNHEY, SVGEGT. Trimming shortened V by 7 bases and J by 7 bases, and 15 bases separated the two germline ends. This CDR3 spans 13 amino acids. Written as DNA, the CDR3 is TGTGCCAGCACCCGTAGGTCCCGATATACGCAGTATTTT. Its protein product is CASTRRSRYTQYF.

The table lists this clonotype with a few counts. The chain joins TRBV19 to TRBJ1-2; D possibly corresponds to TRBD1 (6 bases). In germline, CDR1 is LNHDA, CDR2 SQIVND (reference sequence). The length of the CDR3 is 14 residues. V lost 10 bases to trimming and J lost 1 base, with 16 bases between them. This CDR3 reads CATKDSIYNYGYTF. The CDR3 DNA sequence: TGTGCCACCAAGGACAGCATCTATAACTATGGCTACACCTTC.

The rearrangement links TRBV7-3 to TRBJ2-1; D is uncertain. The V gene lost 6 bases and the J gene lost 9 bases, with 9 bases spanning the gap. The germline V gene encodes CDR1 SGHTA and CDR2 FQGTGA. The CDR3 is made up of 11 amino acids. The CDR3 bases are TGTGCCAGCAGACTAATTAGTGAGCAGTTCTTC. This sequence encodes CASRLISEQFF.

To note about this clonotype: A read error may explain this, as a much larger clone is one base away. This rearrangement joins TRBV6-2 or TRBV6-3 to TRBJ2-1; D is unclear. The ends were cut back, 7 bases at V and 6 bases at J, with 16 bases in the middle. The CDR3 is 14 amino acids. Looked up from germline, CDR1 is MNHEY and CDR2 is SVGEGT. The CDR3 sequence: CASTPDLGTNEQFF. DNA for the CDR3: TGTGCCAGCACCCCGGACCTTGGTACCAATGAGCAGTTCTTC.